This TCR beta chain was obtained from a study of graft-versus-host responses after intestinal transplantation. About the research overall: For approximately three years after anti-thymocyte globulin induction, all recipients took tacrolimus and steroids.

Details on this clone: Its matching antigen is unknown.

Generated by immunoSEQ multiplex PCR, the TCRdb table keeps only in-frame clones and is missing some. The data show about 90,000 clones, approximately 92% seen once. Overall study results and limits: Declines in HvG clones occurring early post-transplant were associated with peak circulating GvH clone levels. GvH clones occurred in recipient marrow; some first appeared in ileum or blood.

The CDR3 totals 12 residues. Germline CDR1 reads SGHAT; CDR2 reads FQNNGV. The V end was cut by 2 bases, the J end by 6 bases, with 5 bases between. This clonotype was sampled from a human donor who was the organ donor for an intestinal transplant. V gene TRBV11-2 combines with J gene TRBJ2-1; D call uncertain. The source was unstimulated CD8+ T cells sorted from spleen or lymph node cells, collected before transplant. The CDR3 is CASSLTFNEQFF. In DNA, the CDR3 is TGTGCCAGCAGCTTAACATTCAATGAGCAGTTCTTC. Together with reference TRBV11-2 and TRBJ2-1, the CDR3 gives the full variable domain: EAGVAQSPRYKIIEKRQSVAFWCNPISGHATLYWYQQILGQGPKLLIQFQNNGVVDDSQLPKDRFSAERLKGVDSTLKIQPAKLEDSAVYLCASSLTFNEQFFGPGTRLTVL.